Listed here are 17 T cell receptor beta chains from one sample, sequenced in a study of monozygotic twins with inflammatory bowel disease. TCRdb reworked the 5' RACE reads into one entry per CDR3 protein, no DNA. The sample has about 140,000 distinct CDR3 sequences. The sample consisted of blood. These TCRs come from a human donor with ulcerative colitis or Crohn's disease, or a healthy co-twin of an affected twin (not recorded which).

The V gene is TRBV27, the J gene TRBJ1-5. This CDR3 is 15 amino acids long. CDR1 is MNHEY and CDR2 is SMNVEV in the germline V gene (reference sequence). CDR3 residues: CASSRTFLSNQPQHF.

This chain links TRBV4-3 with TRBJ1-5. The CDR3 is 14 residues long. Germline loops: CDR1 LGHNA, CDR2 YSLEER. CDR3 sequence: CASSQDVRNQPQHF.

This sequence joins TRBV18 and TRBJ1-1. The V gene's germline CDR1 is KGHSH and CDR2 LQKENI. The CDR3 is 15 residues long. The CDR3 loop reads CASSRKTGTHTEAFF.

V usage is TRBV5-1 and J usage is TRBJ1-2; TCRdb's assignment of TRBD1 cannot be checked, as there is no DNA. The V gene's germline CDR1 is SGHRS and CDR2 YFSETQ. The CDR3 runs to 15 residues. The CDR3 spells CASSLAGGADYGYTF.

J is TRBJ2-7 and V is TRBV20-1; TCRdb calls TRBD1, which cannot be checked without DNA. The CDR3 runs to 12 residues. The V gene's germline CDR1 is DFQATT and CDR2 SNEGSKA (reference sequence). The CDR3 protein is CSAPGGRYEQYF.

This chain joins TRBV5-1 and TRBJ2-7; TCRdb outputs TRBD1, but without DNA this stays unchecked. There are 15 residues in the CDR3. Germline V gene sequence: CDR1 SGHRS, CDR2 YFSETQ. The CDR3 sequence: CASSLEPGATAEQYF.

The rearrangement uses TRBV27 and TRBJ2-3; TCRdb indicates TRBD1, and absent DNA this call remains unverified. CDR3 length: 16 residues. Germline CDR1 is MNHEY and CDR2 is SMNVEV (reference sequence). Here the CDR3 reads CASRDRGDVRTDTQYF.

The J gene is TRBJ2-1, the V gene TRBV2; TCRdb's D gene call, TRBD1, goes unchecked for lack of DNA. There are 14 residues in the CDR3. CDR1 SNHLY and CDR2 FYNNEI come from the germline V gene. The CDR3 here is CASSIQGARNEQFF.

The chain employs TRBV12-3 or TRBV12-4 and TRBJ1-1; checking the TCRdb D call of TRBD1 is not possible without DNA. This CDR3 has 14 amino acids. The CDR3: CASRDLGANTEAFF.

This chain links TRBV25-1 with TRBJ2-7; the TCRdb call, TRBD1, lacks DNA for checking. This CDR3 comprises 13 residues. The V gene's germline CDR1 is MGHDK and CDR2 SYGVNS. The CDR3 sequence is CASSDQGRYEQYF.

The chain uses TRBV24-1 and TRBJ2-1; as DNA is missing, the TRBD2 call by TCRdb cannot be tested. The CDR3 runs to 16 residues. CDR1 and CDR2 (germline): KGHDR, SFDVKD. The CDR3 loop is CATSDSGGGVYNEQFF.

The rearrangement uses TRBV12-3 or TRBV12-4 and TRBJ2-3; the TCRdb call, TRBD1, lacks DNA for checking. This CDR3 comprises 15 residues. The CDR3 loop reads CASSALGQNTDTQYF.

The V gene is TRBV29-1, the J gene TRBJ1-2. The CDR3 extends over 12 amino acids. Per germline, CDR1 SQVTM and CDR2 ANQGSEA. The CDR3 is CSVVVGYYGYTF.

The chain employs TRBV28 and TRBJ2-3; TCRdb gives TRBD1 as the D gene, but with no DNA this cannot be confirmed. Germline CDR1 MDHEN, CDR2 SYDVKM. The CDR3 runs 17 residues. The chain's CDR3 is CASSSSFGGQGIDTQYF.

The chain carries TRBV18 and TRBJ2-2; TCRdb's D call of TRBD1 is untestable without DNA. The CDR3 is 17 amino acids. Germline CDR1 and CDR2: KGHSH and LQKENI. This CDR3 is CASSPPSRVRGAGELFF. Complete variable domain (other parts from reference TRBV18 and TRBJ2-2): NAGVMQNPRHLVRRRGQEARLRCSPMKGHSHVYWYRQLPEEGLKFMVYLQKENIIDESGMPKERFSAEFPKEGPSILRIQQVVRGDSAAYFCASSPPSRVRGAGELFFGEGSRLTVL.

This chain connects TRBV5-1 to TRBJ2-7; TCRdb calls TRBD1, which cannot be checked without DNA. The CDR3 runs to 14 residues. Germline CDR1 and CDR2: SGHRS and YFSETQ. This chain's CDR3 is CASSFLVRDNEQYF.

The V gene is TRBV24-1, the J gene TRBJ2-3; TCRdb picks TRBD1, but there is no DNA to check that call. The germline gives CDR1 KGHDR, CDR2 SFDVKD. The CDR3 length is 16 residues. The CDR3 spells CATSDVTGSGTDTQYF.